This entry features one T cell receptor beta chain sequence. Its target is not known. Germline V gene lookup returns CDR1 SGHAT and CDR2 FQNNGV. Losses at the gene ends were 0 bases for V and 15 bases for J; bases not matched to a gene: 7. This CDR3 is 13 amino acids long. This entry is derived from a study of cytomegalovirus exposure and HLA in healthy donors. Study observations and caveats: The authors enumerated 164 TCR beta chains as linked to cytomegalovirus. Most sequenced TCRs were rare (though some public TCRs occurred in many donors).

TCRdb's table, derived via immunoSEQ multiplex PCR, lists solely in-frame clones and lacks some. The repertoire holds over 200,000 clones, with 80% to 90% as singletons. The sample consisted of PBMCs. This chain links TRBV11-2 with TRBJ2-1; 8 bases are shared with TRBD2. This sequence was found in a woman under 30 in good health and CMV-seronegative. The CDR3 DNA sequence: TGTGCCAGCAGCTTAGATTCCGGGGGGGGGCCGTTCTTC. Protein sequence: CASSLDSGGGPFF.